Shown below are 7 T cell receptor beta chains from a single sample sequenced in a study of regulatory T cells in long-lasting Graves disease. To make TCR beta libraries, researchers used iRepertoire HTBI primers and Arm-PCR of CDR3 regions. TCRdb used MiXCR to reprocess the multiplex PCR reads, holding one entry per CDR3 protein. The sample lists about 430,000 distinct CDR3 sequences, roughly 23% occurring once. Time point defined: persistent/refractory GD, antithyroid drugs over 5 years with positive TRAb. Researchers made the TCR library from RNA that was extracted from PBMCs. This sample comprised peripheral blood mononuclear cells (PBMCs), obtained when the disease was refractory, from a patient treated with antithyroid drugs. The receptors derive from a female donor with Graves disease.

The CDR3 here is CASSFGTAFEQYF. CDR3 DNA: TGTGCCAGCAGCTTCGGGACAGCCTTTGAGCAGTACTTC. The chain links TRBV11-2 to TRBJ2-7; 7 bases match TRBD1. This CDR3 contains 13 residues. Germline CDR1 reads SGHAT; CDR2 reads FQNNGV. The J segment lost 7 bases and the V segment lost 3 bases, leaving 6 bases of the junction unmatched. Based on the CDR3 plus reference TRBV11-2 and TRBJ2-7, the full variable domain is EAGVAQSPRYKIIEKRQSVAFWCNPISGHATLYWYQQILGQGPKLLIQFQNNGVVDDSQLPKDRFSAERLKGVDSTLKIQPAKLEDSAVYLCASSFGTAFEQYFGPGTRLTVT.

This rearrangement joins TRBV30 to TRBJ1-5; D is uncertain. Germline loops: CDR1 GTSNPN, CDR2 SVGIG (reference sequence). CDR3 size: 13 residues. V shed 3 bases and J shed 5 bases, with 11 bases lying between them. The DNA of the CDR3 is TGTGCCTGGAGCCCGATATTGGATCAGCCCCAGCATTTT. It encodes CAWSPILDQPQHF. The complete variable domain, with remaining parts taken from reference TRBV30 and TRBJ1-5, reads SQTIHQWPATLVQPVGSPLSLECTVEGTSNPNLYWYRQAAGRGLQLLFYSVGIGQISSEVPQNLSASRPQDRQFILSSKKLLLSDSGFYLCAWSPILDQPQHFGDGTRLSIL.

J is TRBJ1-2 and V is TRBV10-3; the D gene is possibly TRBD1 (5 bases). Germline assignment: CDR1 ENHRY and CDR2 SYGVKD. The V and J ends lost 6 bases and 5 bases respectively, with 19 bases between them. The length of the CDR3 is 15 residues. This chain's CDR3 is CAISPNPGVPYGYTF. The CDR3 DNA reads TGTGCCATCAGCCCAAACCCGGGGGTGCCTTATGGCTACACCTTC.

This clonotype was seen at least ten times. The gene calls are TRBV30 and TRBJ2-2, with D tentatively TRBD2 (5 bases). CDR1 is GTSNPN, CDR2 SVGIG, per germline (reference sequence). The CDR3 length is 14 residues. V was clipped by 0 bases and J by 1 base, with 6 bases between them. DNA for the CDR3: TGTGCCTGGAGTGTCCGGGAGAACACCGGGGAGCTGTTTTTT. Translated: CAWSVRENTGELFF.

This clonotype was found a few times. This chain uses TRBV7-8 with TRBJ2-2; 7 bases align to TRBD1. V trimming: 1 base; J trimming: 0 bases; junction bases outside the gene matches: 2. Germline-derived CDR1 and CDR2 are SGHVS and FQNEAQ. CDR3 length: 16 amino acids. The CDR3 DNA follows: TGTGCCAGCAGCTTAGGGACAGGACCGAACACCGGGGAGCTGTTTTTT. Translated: CASSLGTGPNTGELFF.

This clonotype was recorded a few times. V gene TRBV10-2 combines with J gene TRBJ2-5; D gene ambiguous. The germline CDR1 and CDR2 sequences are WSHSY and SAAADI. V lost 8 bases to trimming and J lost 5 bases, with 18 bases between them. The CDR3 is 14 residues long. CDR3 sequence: CASGESGWLETQYF. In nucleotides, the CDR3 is TGCGCCAGCGGAGAGTCCGGGTGGCTGGAGACCCAGTACTTC.

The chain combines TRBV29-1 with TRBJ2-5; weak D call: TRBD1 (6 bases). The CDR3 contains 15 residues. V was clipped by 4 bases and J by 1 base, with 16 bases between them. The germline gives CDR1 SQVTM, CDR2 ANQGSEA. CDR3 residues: CSVVRVGGSQETQYF. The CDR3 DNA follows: TGCAGCGTTGTGAGGGTAGGGGGTTCCCAAGAGACCCAGTACTTC.